This TCR beta chain was obtained from a study of OX40 agonist ivuxolimab in advanced cancers. Trimming cost V 3 bases and J 0 bases, with 4 bases left between them. The CDR3 runs 13 residues. Germline assignment: CDR1 SGHNT and CDR2 YYREEE (reference sequence). The table came from immunoSEQ multiplex PCR; TCRdb's copy has only in-frame clones and leaves some out. The sample consists of about 40,000 clones, 83% of them appearing once. The specimen comprised CD4+ or CD8+ T cells sorted from blood, sampled in a trial of the OX40 agonist ivuxolimab. J is TRBJ2-1 and V is TRBV5-4; D ambiguous. This clonotype originated in an adult with an advanced solid tumor such as melanoma, head and neck, liver or kidney cancer. The CDR3 protein is CASSSNSYNEQFF. The CDR3 DNA sequence: TGTGCCAGCAGCTCAAACTCCTACAATGAGCAGTTCTTC.